This T cell receptor (beta chain) was profiled in a study of shared clonotypes between healthy human individuals. The study drew its donors from healthy HIV-negative adults without recent acute infections or vaccinations. The sample holds a few counts of this clone. Measured with immunoSEQ multiplex PCR; TCRdb has only the in-frame clones, and not every one. The profile shows approximately 1.1 million clones, about 84% of them singletons. Trimming pared 0 bases from V and 3 bases from J, leaving 9 bases between. Germline V gene data show CDR1 as GTSNPN and CDR2 as SVGIG (reference sequence). The CDR3 contains 13 residues.

This sequence originates from a man between 18 and 35 years old in good health. Some clones in this sample may be carry-over from other donors' samples. Sequenced material: memory CD4+ T cells from PBMCs. Described subset: CD45RA-negative fraction. The chain couples TRBV30 to TRBJ2-7; D gene uncertain. CDR3 amino acids: CAWSVGNDYEQYF. The CDR3 DNA follows: TGTGCCTGGAGTGTTGGGAACGACTACGAGCAGTACTTC.